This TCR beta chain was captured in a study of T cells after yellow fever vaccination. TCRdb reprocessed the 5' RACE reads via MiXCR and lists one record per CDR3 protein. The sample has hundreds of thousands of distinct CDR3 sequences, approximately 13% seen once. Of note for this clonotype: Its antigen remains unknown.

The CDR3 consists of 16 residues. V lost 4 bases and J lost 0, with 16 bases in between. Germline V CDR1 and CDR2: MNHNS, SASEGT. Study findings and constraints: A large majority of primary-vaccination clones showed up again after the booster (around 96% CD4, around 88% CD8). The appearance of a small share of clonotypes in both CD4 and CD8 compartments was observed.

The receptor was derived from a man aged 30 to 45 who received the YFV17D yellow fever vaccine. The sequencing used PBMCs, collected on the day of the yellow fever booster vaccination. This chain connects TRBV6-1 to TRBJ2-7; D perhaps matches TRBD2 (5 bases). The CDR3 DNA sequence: TGTGCCAGCAGTGGGGCAGGCCGGGGAAGCTCCTACGAGCAGTACTTC. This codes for CASSGAGRGSSYEQYF.